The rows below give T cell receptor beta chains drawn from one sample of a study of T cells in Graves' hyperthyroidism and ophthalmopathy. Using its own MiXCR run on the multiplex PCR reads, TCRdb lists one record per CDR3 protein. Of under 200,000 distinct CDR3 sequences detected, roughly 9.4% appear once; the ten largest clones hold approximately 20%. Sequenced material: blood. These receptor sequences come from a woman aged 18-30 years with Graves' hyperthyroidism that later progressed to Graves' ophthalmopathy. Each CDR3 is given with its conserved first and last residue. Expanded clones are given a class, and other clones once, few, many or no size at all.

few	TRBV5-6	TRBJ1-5	CASSSRGTVTQPQHF
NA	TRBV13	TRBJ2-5	CASSSRVQETQYF
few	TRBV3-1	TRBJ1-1	CASSHWGGNTEAFF
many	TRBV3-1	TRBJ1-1	CASSQDPGEGTEAFF
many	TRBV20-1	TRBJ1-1	CSAKLTGEAEAFF
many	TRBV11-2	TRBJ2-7	CASSPIYEQYF
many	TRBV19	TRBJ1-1	CASSRQVMNTEAFF
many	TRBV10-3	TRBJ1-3	CAISDGGTGNTIYF
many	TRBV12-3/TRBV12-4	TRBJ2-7	CASSLDYGNYEQYF
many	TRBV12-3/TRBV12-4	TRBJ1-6	CASTPDRGYNSPLHF
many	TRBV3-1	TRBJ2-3	CASSQLYRDSTDTQYF
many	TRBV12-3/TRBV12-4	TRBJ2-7	CASSSGAFSYEQYF
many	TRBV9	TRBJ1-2	CASSVDGAGEAKSDGYTF
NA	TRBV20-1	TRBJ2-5	CSARAELAGGLETQYF
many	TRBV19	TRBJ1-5	CASSIGQQGWGNQPQHF
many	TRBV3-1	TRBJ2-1	CASSQDRTLQFF
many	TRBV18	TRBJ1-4	CASSPAGWRNEKLFF
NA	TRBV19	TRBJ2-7	CASSTGTSGGREQYF
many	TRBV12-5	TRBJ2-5	CASGLVRPGTGAIETQYF
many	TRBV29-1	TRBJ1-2	CSVELAGAAGYGYTF
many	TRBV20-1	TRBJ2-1	CSARDARTSNEQFF
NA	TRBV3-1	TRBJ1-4	CASSQLGGKTNEKLFF
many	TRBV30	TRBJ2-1	CAWSWVGNEQFF
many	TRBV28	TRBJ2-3	CASSQPLAGGSDTQYF
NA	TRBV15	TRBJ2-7	CATSRSRGSGMEQYF
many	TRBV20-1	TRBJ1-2	CSARDGTYGYTF
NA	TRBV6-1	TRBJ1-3	CASSKIPPRLLSGNTIYF
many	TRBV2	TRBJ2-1	CASSVSGGSYNEQFF
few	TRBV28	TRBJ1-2	CASSFGSDTYDYTF
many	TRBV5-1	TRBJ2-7	CASSFSRGNAEQYF
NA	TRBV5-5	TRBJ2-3	CASSLVLRSTDTQYF
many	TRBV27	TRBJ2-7	CASSLSMTLTTSGDYEQYF
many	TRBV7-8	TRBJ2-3	CASSLYGRREYF